These T cell receptor beta chains were read from a single sample in a study of CD8 T cells in ankylosing spondylitis. Each CDR3 protein gets one entry after TCRdb re-called the 5' RACE reads with MiXCR. This sample has around 250,000 distinct CDR3 sequences; 18% occur once, and the top ten carry more than 25%. Sequencing was carried out using blood, either unsorted or a sorted T cell fraction (not recorded which). These receptors were taken from a male donor with ankylosing spondylitis or in good health (not recorded which). Both conserved end residues are trimmed from each CDR3.

12 TRBV27 ASRWGSRADTQY
15 TRBV24-1 ATSDPRDRMMNTEAF
14 TRBV12-3/TRBV12-4 ASSFLAYRVSNEQF
14 TRBV9 ASSEGQYYSNQPQH
14 TRBV5-6 ASSLWADISHHGYT
13 TRBV12-3/TRBV12-4 ASRLDRANTGELF
10 TRBV4-2 ASTGQGSPLH
14 TRBV3-1 ASSHRWGSNYNEQF
10 TRBV29-1 SVVVTEETQY
13 TRBV7-9 ASSLAETGKRELF
11 TRBV5-1 ASAGTASYEQY
13 TRBV20-1 SARHLGTSQETQY
10 TRBV6-2/TRBV6-3 ASKRGYTEAF
16 TRBV5-6 ASSLAWASGISHETQY
10 TRBV29-1 SVGTDNTEAF
13 TRBV5-1 ASSSPDRGLYEQY
13 TRBV28 ATDSDRDSYNEQF
12 TRBV11-2 ASSLDGGQVKAF
15 TRBV29-1 SVEDSGQGVRTETQY
14 TRBV12-3/TRBV12-4 ASSSDASGIYNEQF
16 TRBV27 ASSSTGGLLWMNTEAF
13 TRBV14 ASSQYRASSYEQY
14 TRBV2 ASSDTDGEIYNEQF
12 TRBV13 ASSLHLGTDTQY
12 TRBV29-1 SVVAASGANVLT
10 TRBV6-6 ASSPTAQEQY